These 6 T cell receptor beta chains were sequenced from one sample in a study of human CD8 memory T cell subsets. UMI-labeled 5' RACE produced the TCR beta libraries. TCRdb reprocessed the 5' RACE reads and reports one entry per CDR3 protein, with no DNA. This table holds fewer than 20,000 distinct CDR3 sequences. The sample was CD8+ T cells from PBMCs. The receptors here all came from a human donor in good health.

The rearrangement uses TRBV28 and TRBJ1-1; TCRdb picks TRBD1, but there is no DNA to check that call. The CDR3 consists of 17 residues. CDR1 and CDR2 (germline): MDHEN, SYDVKM. This chain's CDR3 is CASRTSGQGLMNTEAFF.

This chain uses TRBV7-9 with TRBJ2-3; the D gene TCRdb calls, TRBD2, cannot be checked with no DNA. Germline V gives CDR1 SEHNR, CDR2 FQNEAQ (reference sequence). The CDR3 totals 15 residues. CDR3: CASSETSELADTQYF. Variable domain in full (rest from reference TRBV7-9 and TRBJ2-3): DTGVSQNPRHKITKRGQNVTFRCDPISEHNRLYWYRQTLGQGPEFLTYFQNEAQLEKSRLLSDRFSAERPKGSFSTLEIQRTEQGDSAMYLCASSETSELADTQYFGPGTRLTVL.

The chain is built from TRBV7-2 and TRBJ2-1; TCRdb picks TRBD2, but there is no DNA to check that call. CDR1 SGHTA and CDR2 FQGNSA come from the germline V gene. The CDR3 has 16 amino acids. CDR3 residues: CASSRLAGEVYNEQFF.

The rearrangement links TRBV29-1 to TRBJ2-7; TCRdb calls TRBD1, which cannot be checked without DNA. Germline V gives CDR1 SQVTM, CDR2 ANQGSEA. The CDR3 totals 13 residues. CDR3 protein: CSVETTGAYEQYF.

V is TRBV7-9 and J is TRBJ1-5; TCRdb indicates TRBD1, and absent DNA this call remains unverified. This CDR3 has 18 amino acids. Germline V gene sequence: CDR1 SEHNR, CDR2 FQNEAQ (reference sequence). CDR3 amino acids: CASSSVRGETGANQPQHF.

The chain uses TRBV7-8 and TRBJ2-2. From germline, CDR1 is SGHVS and CDR2 FQNEAQ. The CDR3 spans 13 residues. The CDR3 here is CASSPSSAGELFF.